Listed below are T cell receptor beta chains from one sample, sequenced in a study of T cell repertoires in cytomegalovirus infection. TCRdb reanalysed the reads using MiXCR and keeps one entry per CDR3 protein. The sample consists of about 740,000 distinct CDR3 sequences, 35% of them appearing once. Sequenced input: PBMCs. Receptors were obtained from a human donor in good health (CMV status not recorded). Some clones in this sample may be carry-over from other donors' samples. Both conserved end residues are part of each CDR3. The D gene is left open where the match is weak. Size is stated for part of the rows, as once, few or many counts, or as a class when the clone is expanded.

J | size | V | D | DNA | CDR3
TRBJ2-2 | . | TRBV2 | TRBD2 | TGTGCCACCGAGCCCAGCGGGAGGGCTGGGGGGGAGCTGTTTTTT | CATEPSGRAGGELFF
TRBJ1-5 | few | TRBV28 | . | TGTGCCAGCAGTTTAAGGGGGGGGCAGGGCAATCAGCCCCAGCATTTT | CASSLRGGQGNQPQHF
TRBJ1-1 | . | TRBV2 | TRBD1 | TGTGCCAGCAGTCGGGACAGGTTGGGCACTGAAGCTTTCTTT | CASSRDRLGTEAFF
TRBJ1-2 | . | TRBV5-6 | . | TGTGCCAGCAGCTTGGGGAACAGCTACTATGGCTACACCTTC | CASSLGNSYYGYTF
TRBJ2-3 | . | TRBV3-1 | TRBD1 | TGTGCCAGCAGCCAAGATTGGACAGGGGACTCATTCACAGATACGCAGTATTTT | CASSQDWTGDSFTDTQYF
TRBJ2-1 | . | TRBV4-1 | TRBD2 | TGCGCCAGCAGCCAAGAAGTTGGGCTAGCGGGGGGCCTATTC | CASSQEVGLAGGLF
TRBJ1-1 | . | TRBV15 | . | TGTGCCACCAGCAGAGATCCGATCTTGCCGTTT | CATSRDPILPF
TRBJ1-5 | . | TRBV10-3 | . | TGTGCCGCGTCAGCAACGGACAGTAGCAATCAGCCCCAGCATTTT | CAASATDSSNQPQHF
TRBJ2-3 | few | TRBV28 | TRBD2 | TGTGCCAGCAGTACCCCTCTAGCGGGAGGGGCAGATACGCAGTATTTT | CASSTPLAGGADTQYF
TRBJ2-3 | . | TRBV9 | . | TGTGCCAGCAGCGCGGGGCTTCACACAGATACGCAGTATTTT | CASSAGLHTDTQYF
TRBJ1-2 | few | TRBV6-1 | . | TGTGCCAGCAGTGAAGCCCGGGTGGGGCGTGATTATGGCTACACCTTC | CASSEARVGRDYGYTF
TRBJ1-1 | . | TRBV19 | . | TGTGCCAGTAGTATGGGACGTGGCCTGAACACTGAAGCTTTCTTT | CASSMGRGLNTEAFF
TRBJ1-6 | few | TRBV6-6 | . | TGTGCCAGCAGTTATATCAGCACACCCCTCCACTTT | CASSYISTPLHF
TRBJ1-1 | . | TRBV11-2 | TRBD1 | TGTGCCAGCAGCCGGCGACAGGGGATGAACACTGAAGCTTTCTTT | CASSRRQGMNTEAFF
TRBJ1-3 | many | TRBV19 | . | TGTGCCAGTAACGCCGGAAAGGGTGGAAACACCATATATTTT | CASNAGKGGNTIYF
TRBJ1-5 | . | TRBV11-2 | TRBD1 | TGTGCCAGCAGCTTAGAAGGGACAGGGCGTGAGCCCCAGCATTTT | CASSLEGTGREPQHF
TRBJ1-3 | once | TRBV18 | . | TGTGCCAGCTCACCATTGAGGGACCCCCTTGGGAAGAGCTCTGGAAACACCATATATTTT | CASSPLRDPLGKSSGNTIYF
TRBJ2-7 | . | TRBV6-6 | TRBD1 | TGTGCCAGCAGTTACTTAAACAGGGGGCACGAGCAGTACTTC | CASSYLNRGHEQYF
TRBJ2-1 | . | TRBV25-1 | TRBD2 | TGTGCCAGAACTCTACTTAGCGGGAGGCCGGGTGAGCAGTTCTTC | CARTLLSGRPGEQFF
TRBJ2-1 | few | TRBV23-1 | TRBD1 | TGCGCCAGCAGTCCATCCACAGGGGAAGAGGGTCAAAGCTCCTACAATGAGCAGTTCTTC | CASSPSTGEEGQSSYNEQFF
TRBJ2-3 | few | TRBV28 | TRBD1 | TGTGCCAGCTGGTCCGGGACAGGGGCGGCAGATACGCAGTATTTT | CASWSGTGAADTQYF
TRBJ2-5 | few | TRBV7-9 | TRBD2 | TGTGCCAGCAGCTTAGATACGGGGCCGACTAGCGGGTCCATCAGGGAGACCCAGTACTTC | CASSLDTGPTSGSIRETQYF
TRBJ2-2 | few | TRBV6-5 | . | TGTGCCAGCAGTTACGAGGGAGCGAACACCGGGGAGCTGTTTTTT | CASSYEGANTGELFF
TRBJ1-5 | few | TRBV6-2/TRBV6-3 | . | TGTGCCAGCAGTGGACAGCAGAGGGATCAGCCCCAGCATTTT | CASSGQQRDQPQHF
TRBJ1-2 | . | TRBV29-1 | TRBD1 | TGCAGCGTTGCAGGACAGGGCTATGGCTACACCTTC | CSVAGQGYGYTF
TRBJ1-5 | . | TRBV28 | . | TGTGCCAGCTTCGACTGGACAGATAGCAATCAGCCCCAGCATTTT | CASFDWTDSNQPQHF
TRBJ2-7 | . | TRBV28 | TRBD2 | TGTGCCAGCAGTTTCCCGACCGCTAGCGGGAGAACCTACGAGCAGAACTTC | CASSFPTASGRTYEQNF
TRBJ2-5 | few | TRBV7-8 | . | TGTGCCAGCAGCTTAGTTTCACTGGAGACCCAGTACTTC | CASSLVSLETQYF
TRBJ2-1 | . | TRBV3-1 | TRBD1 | TGTGCCAGCAGCCAAGTACAGGGGCCCTCCTACAATGAGCAGTTCTTC | CASSQVQGPSYNEQFF
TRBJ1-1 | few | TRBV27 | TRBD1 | TGTGCCAGCAGTAAAGGACAGGGAATACTTGAAGCTTTCTTT | CASSKGQGILEAFF
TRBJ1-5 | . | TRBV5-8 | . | TGTGCCAGCAGCTTGGCCAGGGACTATAGCAATCAGCCCCAGCATTTT | CASSLARDYSNQPQHF
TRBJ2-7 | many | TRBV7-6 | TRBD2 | TGTGCCAGCAGCTTACTCCGGGACTACACCTACGAGCAGTACTTC | CASSLLRDYTYEQYF
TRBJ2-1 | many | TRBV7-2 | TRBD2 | TGTGCCAGCAGCTTCGGACTAGCGGCTGATGAGCAGTTCTTC | CASSFGLAADEQFF
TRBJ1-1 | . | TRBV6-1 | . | TGTGCCGTCGGACCTTTGAACACTGAAGCTTTCTTT | CAVGPLNTEAFF
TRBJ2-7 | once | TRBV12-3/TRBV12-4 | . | TGTGCCAGCAGTTTAAGGCCCGGGGACGAGCAGTACTTC | CASSLRPGDEQYF
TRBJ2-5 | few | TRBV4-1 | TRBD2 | TGCGCCAGCAGCCAAGGAGGACTAGCGGGGACGGAGACCCAGTACTTC | CASSQGGLAGTETQYF
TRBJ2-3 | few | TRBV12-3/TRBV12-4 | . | TGTGCCAGCAGAAGACTGGTCTACACAGATACGCAGTATTTT | CASRRLVYTDTQYF
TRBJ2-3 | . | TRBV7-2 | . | TGTGCCAGCAGCTTAGAAGACCTAGCGAGCACAGATACGCAGTATTTT | CASSLEDLASTDTQYF
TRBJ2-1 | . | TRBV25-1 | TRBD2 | TGTGCCAGCAGTGTCAGGGGGATGGGACTAGCCGATGAGCAGTTCTTC | CASSVRGMGLADEQFF
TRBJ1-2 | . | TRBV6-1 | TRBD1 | TGTGCCAGCGTAAAAATAAGGACAGGGGGCAACTATGGCTACACCTTC | CASVKIRTGGNYGYTF